A selection of T cell receptor beta chains follows, all from one sample in a study of blood T cell repertoires in COVID-19. Libraries were prepared by immunoSEQ multiplex PCR; TCRdb keeps only in-frame clonotypes and omits some of them. The table records 200,000 to 250,000 clones, roughly 80% of them present only once. Sequencing used peripheral blood. These receptors were taken from a woman younger than 30 with acute or convalescent COVID-19. The CDR3 runs from the conserved cysteine through the conserved F or W.

cdr3_length: 13
v_call: TRBV2
cdr3_aa: CASKRGGQETQYF

cdr3_length: 14
v_call: TRBV2
cdr3_aa: CASSVRQGNEKLFF

cdr3_length: 12
v_call: TRBV19
cdr3_aa: CATYSPERGYTF

cdr3_length: 17
v_call: TRBV27
cdr3_aa: CASSLYPSGSRTGELFF

cdr3_length: 18
v_call: TRBV28
cdr3_aa: CASSLVIPGQMSYNEQFF

cdr3_length: 15
v_call: TRBV18
cdr3_aa: CASSPPGTPGYGYTF

cdr3_length: 22
v_call: TRBV10-1
cdr3_aa: CASSEAEYRVERGEISYNEQFF

cdr3_length: 13
v_call: TRBV20-1
cdr3_aa: CSASTTDSYEQYF

cdr3_length: 10
v_call: TRBV30
cdr3_aa: CAWGQYYPFF

cdr3_length: 14
v_call: TRBV5-4
cdr3_aa: CASSSPGLPSEQFF

cdr3_length: 15
v_call: TRBV19
cdr3_aa: CASSPPLADQETQYF

cdr3_length: 14
v_call: TRBV6-1
cdr3_aa: CASSEQGVGQPQHF